The sequence of this T cell receptor (beta chain) was determined in a study of blood T cell repertoires in COVID-19. From germline, CDR1 is SGHAT and CDR2 FQNNGV. There are 15 residues in the CDR3. V lost 5 bases, J lost 5 bases, and 15 bases lay in between. Generated by immunoSEQ multiplex PCR, the TCRdb table keeps only in-frame clones and is missing some. This table has tens of thousands of clones, nearly 70% appearing once. V and J are TRBV11-2 and TRBJ2-2, with D perhaps TRBD1 (5 bases). Material: peripheral blood. This TCR came from a man older than 75 with acute or convalescent COVID-19. The CDR3 bases are TGTGCCAGCAGCGCCGTCAGGGCGCGAACCGGGGAGCTGTTTTTT. As protein: CASSAVRARTGELFF.